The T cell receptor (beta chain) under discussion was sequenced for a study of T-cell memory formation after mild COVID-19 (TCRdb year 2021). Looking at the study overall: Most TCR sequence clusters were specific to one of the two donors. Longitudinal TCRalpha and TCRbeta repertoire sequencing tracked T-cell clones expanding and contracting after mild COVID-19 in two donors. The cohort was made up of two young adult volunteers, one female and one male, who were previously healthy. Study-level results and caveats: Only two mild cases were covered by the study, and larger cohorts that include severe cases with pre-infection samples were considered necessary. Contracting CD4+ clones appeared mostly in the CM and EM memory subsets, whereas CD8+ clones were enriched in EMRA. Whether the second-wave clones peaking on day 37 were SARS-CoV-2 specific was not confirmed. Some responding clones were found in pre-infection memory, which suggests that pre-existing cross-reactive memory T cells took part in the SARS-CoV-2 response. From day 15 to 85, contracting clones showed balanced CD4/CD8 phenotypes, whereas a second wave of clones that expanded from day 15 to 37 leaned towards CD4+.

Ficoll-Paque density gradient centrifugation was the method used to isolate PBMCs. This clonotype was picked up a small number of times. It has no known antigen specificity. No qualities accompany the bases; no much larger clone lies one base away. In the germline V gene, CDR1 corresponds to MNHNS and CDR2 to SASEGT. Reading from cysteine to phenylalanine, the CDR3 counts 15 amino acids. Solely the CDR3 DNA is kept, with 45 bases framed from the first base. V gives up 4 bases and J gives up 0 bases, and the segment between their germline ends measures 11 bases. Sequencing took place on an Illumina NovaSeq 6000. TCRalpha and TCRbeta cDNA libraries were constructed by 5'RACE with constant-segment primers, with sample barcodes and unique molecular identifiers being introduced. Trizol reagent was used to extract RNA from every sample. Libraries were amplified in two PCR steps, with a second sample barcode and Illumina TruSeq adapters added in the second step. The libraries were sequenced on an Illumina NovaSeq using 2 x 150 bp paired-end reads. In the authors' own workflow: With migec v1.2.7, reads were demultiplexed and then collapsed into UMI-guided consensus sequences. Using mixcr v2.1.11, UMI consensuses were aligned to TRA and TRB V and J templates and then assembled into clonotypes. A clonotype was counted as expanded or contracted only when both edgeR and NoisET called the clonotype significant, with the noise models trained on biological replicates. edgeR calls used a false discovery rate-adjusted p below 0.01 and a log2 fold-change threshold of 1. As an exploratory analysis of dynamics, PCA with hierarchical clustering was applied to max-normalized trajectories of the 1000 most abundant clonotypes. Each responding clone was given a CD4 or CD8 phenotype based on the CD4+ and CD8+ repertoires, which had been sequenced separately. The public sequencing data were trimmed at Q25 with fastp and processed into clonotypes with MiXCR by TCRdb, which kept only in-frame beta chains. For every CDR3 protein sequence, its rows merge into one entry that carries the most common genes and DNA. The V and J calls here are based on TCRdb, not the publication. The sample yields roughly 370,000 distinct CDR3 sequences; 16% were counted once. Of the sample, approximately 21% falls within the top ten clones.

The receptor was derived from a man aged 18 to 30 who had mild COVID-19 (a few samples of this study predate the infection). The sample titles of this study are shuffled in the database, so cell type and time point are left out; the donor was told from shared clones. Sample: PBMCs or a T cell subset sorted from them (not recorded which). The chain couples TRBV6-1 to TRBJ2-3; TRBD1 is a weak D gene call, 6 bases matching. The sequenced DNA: TGTGCCAGCAGTGTGCGACAGGTGAGCACAGATACGCAGTATTTT. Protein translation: CASSVRQVSTDTQYF.